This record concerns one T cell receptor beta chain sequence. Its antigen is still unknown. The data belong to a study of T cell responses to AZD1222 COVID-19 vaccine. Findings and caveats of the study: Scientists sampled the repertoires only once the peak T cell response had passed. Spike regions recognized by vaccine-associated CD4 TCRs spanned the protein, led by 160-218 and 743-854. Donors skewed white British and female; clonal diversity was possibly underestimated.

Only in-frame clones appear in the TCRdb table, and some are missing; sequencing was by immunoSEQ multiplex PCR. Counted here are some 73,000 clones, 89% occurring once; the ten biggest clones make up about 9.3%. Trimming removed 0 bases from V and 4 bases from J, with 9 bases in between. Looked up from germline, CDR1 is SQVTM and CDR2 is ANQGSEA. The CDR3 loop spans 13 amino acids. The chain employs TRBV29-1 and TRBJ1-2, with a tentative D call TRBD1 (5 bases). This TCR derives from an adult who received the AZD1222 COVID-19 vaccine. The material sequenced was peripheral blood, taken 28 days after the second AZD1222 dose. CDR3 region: CSVEDQGSYGYTF. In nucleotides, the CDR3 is TGCAGCGTTGAAGATCAGGGATCCTATGGCTACACCTTC.